This T cell receptor (beta chain) was retrieved from a study of blood T cell repertoires in COVID-19. Overall study: Sources were T cells, B-cell-depleted T cells, or PBMCs; the material itself was cDNA or gDNA.

Produced via immunoSEQ multiplex PCR; TCRdb's table is partial and in-frame only. This sample carries about 390,000 clones, 70% to 90% of them seen once, and the ten largest clones take 2% to 2.5%. This CDR3 comprises 14 residues. Germline CDR1 reads SGHRS; CDR2 reads YFSETQ. Trimming removed 0 bases at V and 8 bases at J, with 11 bases between. The TCR originated in a woman in her sixties with COVID-19, enrolled during active disease. The chain uses TRBV5-1 and TRBJ1-4; no definite D call. Material: peripheral blood. The chain's CDR3 is CASSLATGKEKLFF. CDR3 nucleotide sequence: TGCGCCAGCAGCTTGGCCACGGGAAAAGAAAAACTGTTTTTT.